These T cell receptor beta chains were read from a single sample in a study of cytomegalovirus exposure and HLA in healthy donors. Method: immunoSEQ multiplex PCR; TCRdb's copy keeps in-frame clones and lacks some. In the table there are about 160,000 clones, roughly 80% of which are singletons. Sequenced material: PBMCs. The receptors here all came from a girl aged 2 to 9 in good health and CMV-seropositive. Both conserved end residues are part of each CDR3. The D gene is left open where the match is weak. Rows give clone size only sometimes, using once, few, many, or a class for an expanded clone.

J gene,D gene,V gene,clone size,CDR3 DNA,CDR3 protein
TRBJ2-2,.,TRBV7-3,.,TGTGCCAGCAGCTTTTTAGCCGGGGAGCTGTTTTTT,CASSFLAGELFF
TRBJ2-1,.,TRBV14,.,TGTGCCAGCAGCCAAGTCATAGTAGAGCAGTTCTTC,CASSQVIVEQFF
TRBJ2-1,.,TRBV4-1,.,TGCGCCAGCAGCCAAGTTGGCAACTACAATGAGCAGTTCTTC,CASSQVGNYNEQFF
TRBJ1-5,.,TRBV6-6,.,TGTGCCAGCAGGGAAGACTTCTCCGAGCCCCAGCATTTT,CASREDFSEPQHF
TRBJ2-1,.,TRBV5-4,once,TGTGCCAGCAGCTCCCTTGGGCGGGCCGATGAGCAGTTCTTC,CASSSLGRADEQFF
TRBJ2-1,TRBD2,TRBV4-1,.,TGCGCCAGCAGCCAAGCGGGACTAGCGCGAAATGAGCAGTTCTTC,CASSQAGLARNEQFF
TRBJ1-1,.,TRBV21-1,.,TGTGCCAGCAGCAAACAAGGAGGGGACACTGAAGCTTTCTTT,CASSKQGGDTEAFF
TRBJ1-1,.,TRBV6-1,.,TGTGCCAGCTTTACCCGGGGGATGAACACTGAAGCTTTCTTT,CASFTRGMNTEAFF
TRBJ2-1,TRBD2,TRBV14,.,TGTGCCAGCAGTGGGAGGGGTGGACACAATGAGCAGTTCTTC,CASSGRGGHNEQFF
TRBJ1-2,.,TRBV29-1,.,TGCAGCGTTGAAGATAGATCTAACTATGGCTACACCTTC,CSVEDRSNYGYTF
TRBJ2-5,TRBD2,TRBV10-2,.,TGCGCCAGCAGTGCAAGATACTCGGGACTAAGGGTCCATCAAGAGACCCAGTACTTC,CASSARYSGLRVHQETQYF
TRBJ2-5,TRBD1,TRBV5-4,few,TGTGCCAGCAGCCCAAGACAGGGGAGGAGGGAGACCCAGTACTTC,CASSPRQGRRETQYF
TRBJ2-5,.,TRBV9,.,TGTGCCAGCAGCCCTCAGGGAGGGGGAGGAGAGACCCAGTACTTC,CASSPQGGGGETQYF
TRBJ2-1,TRBD2,TRBV7-8,.,TGTGCCAGCAGCTCGATACTAGCGGGTACTAATGAGCAGTTCTTC,CASSSILAGTNEQFF
TRBJ1-2,TRBD1,TRBV5-4,once,TGTGCCAGCAGCTTGGTAGGGGGCAGGGGGAAGAAAGGCTACACCTTC,CASSLVGGRGKKGYTF
TRBJ2-3,TRBD2,TRBV2,.,TGTGCCAGCAGTGGGACTAGCGGGAGCCTGGGTACGCAGTATTTT,CASSGTSGSLGTQYF
TRBJ2-1,.,TRBV9,few,TGTGCCAGCAGCGTAGCAGAGGGAGAACTTCTCGATGAGCAGTTCTTC,CASSVAEGELLDEQFF
TRBJ2-7,TRBD2,TRBV6-1,.,TGTGCCAGCAGTGAAGCGCTAGCGGGAGTGAACGAGCAGTACTTC,CASSEALAGVNEQYF
TRBJ1-1,TRBD1,TRBV28,once,TGTGCCAGCAGTTTGTTGCAGGGGGGTAACACTGAAGCTTTCTTT,CASSLLQGGNTEAFF
TRBJ1-1,.,TRBV30,.,TGTGCCTGGGATACTCCGAGTGGCAGGGTAGCTTTCTTT,CAWDTPSGRVAFF
TRBJ1-1,TRBD1,TRBV14,.,TGTGCCAGCAGCCAAGATACCGGACAGGGGGCTAAAGAAGCTTTCTTT,CASSQDTGQGAKEAFF
TRBJ2-1,.,TRBV7-9,.,TGTGCCAGCAGCTTATCCCCGAAAGGAGACAATGAGCAGTTCTTC,CASSLSPKGDNEQFF
TRBJ2-3,TRBD2,TRBV5-4,.,TGTGCCAGCACACCTACTAGCGGGGGAACAGATACGCAGTATTTT,CASTPTSGGTDTQYF
TRBJ2-1,TRBD2,TRBV7-8,.,TGTGCCAGCAGCCACGGGGTGAGGAGCGGGACGTACAATGAGCAGTTCTTC,CASSHGVRSGTYNEQFF
TRBJ1-4,.,TRBV18,.,TGTGCCAGCTCACTTACAGGTGCCAATGAAAAACTGTTTTTT,CASSLTGANEKLFF
TRBJ2-3,.,TRBV12-2,.,TGTGCAAGTCGCTTAGCTACCCGAATGGGGCTAGCGGGATGGGGTACGCAGTATTTT,CASRLATRMGLAGWGTQYF
TRBJ2-7,TRBD1,TRBV6-5,.,TGTGCCAGCAGTTACGGACAGGGGCGTGAGCAGTACTTC,CASSYGQGREQYF
TRBJ1-1,.,TRBV11-1,.,TGTGCCAGCAGCGCGGAGGGATTTAGAGTTACTGAAGCTTTCTTT,CASSAEGFRVTEAFF
TRBJ1-2,.,TRBV5-4,.,TGTGCCAGCAGCTTGGACAGTCTTTCTAACTATGGCTACACCTTC,CASSLDSLSNYGYTF
TRBJ1-1,TRBD1,TRBV11-2,.,TGTGCCAGCAGCTGGCCCCGACAGGGAGTAAAGGACACTGAAGCTTTCTTT,CASSWPRQGVKDTEAFF
TRBJ2-3,.,TRBV5-1,.,TGCGCCAGCAGCTTGCGGGGAATTAGCACAGATACGCAGTATTTT,CASSLRGISTDTQYF
TRBJ2-7,TRBD2,TRBV5-4,.,TGTGCCAGCAGCACGGTACTAGCGGGAGGTTCCTACGAGCAGTACTTC,CASSTVLAGGSYEQYF
TRBJ2-3,TRBD1,TRBV4-1,.,TGCGCCAGCAGCAGCAGGGGGAGCACAGATACGCAGTATTTT,CASSSRGSTDTQYF
TRBJ2-3,.,TRBV7-9,few,TGTGCCAGCAGCTTACAGGTTACAGATACGCAGTATTTT,CASSLQVTDTQYF
TRBJ2-7,TRBD1,TRBV29-1,.,TGCAGCGTTGTACAGGGGGCAACCCTCGAGCAGTACTTC,CSVVQGATLEQYF
TRBJ1-1,.,TRBV11-3,.,TGTGCCAGCAGCTTATTGGGAGACACTGAAGCTTTCTTT,CASSLLGDTEAFF
TRBJ2-7,TRBD2,TRBV4-1,.,TGCGCCAGCAGCCAATGGACGCGGGAGTGGGTCTACGAGCAGTACTTC,CASSQWTREWVYEQYF
TRBJ2-7,.,TRBV28,.,TGTGCCAGCAGCCACTACGAGCAGTACTTC,CASSHYEQYF
TRBJ2-7,TRBD1,TRBV30,.,TGTGCCTGGAGTCAGGGCAGGGGGCCCTACGAGCAGTACTTC,CAWSQGRGPYEQYF
TRBJ2-2,.,TRBV6-5,.,TGTGCCAGCAGAGGGGGTCTTCCGACTCGTGGGGAGCTGTTTTTT,CASRGGLPTRGELFF
TRBJ2-3,.,TRBV4-2,.,TGTGCCAGCAGCCAAGTTGAAAGTAGATCGGGTGATACGCAGTATTTT,CASSQVESRSGDTQYF
TRBJ2-7,TRBD2,TRBV19,.,TGTGCCAGTAGTAAATTGACTAGCCTTGATGACGAGCAGTACTTC,CASSKLTSLDDEQYF
TRBJ2-7,TRBD2,TRBV10-3,.,TGTGCCATCGGGACTAGCGGGGAACCCTACGAGCAGTACTTC,CAIGTSGEPYEQYF
TRBJ2-2,TRBD2,TRBV28,.,TGTGCCAGCAGTCCGGGGGGGGTCACCGGGGAGCTGTTTTTT,CASSPGGVTGELFF
TRBJ1-1,.,TRBV2,once,TGTGCCAGCAGTTCTTTAGCCCGGGGGAAAGCTTTCTTT,CASSSLARGKAFF
TRBJ2-7,.,TRBV7-9,.,TGTGCCAGCAGCTTGAATCTAGCCCCCTACGAGCAGTACTTC,CASSLNLAPYEQYF
TRBJ2-3,TRBD2,TRBV5-8,.,TGTGCCAGCAGCCCAGATGGGACTAGCGGGGTCACAGATACGCAGTATTTT,CASSPDGTSGVTDTQYF
TRBJ1-6,TRBD1,TRBV5-4,once,TGTGCCAGCAGCTGGGACAGGGGAAATTCACCCCTCCACTTT,CASSWDRGNSPLHF
TRBJ2-3,.,TRBV4-1,.,TGCGCCAGCAGCCAAGAGGCACGGGGGGCGGATACGCAGTATTTT,CASSQEARGADTQYF
TRBJ1-1,.,TRBV23-1,.,TGCGCCAGCAGTTCGAATACAGGATACAACACTGAAGCTTTCTTT,CASSSNTGYNTEAFF
TRBJ1-5,TRBD1,TRBV6-1,.,TGTGCCAGTAAATACCGGGACAGGGGCGTCAAGCCCCAGCATTTT,CASKYRDRGVKPQHF
TRBJ2-3,.,TRBV5-4,.,TGTGCCAGCAGCTTCCTTATAGGGGGGGACGCGGATACGCAGTATTTT,CASSFLIGGDADTQYF
TRBJ1-1,.,TRBV21-1,.,TGTGCCAGCAGCAAGGGACATCAAAACACTGAAGCTTTCTTT,CASSKGHQNTEAFF
TRBJ2-7,TRBD2,TRBV27,.,TGTGCCAGCAGTTTTGCTAGCGGGACGTACGAGCAGTACTTC,CASSFASGTYEQYF
TRBJ2-3,TRBD2,TRBV27,.,TGTGCCAGCACCTCGTTGGGTAGCGGGAGTGATACGCAGTATTTT,CASTSLGSGSDTQYF
TRBJ2-7,.,TRBV30,.,TGTGCCTGGAGTGTAGGACTACTTGAAGAGCAGTACTTC,CAWSVGLLEEQYF
TRBJ1-1,TRBD1,TRBV5-1,.,TGCGCCAGCAGCTTGGGGACAGGGGGCGTAGATGAAGCTTTCTTT,CASSLGTGGVDEAFF
TRBJ1-5,.,TRBV27,.,TGTGCCAGCAGTTACAGCAGTTATAGCAATCAGCCCCAGCATTTT,CASSYSSYSNQPQHF